The T cell receptor (beta chain) under discussion was sequenced for a study of CD8 T cells in Susac syndrome. This CDR3 comprises 14 residues. Germline CDR1 reads MNHEY; CDR2 reads SMNVEV (reference sequence). Trimming took off 1 base at V and 4 bases at J, with 5 bases between the two ends. Matched for age and sex, the controls were healthy donors. The RNA, 0.5 to 1 ug, was put through reverse transcription using random hexamers. TCRdb ran MiXCR on the immunoSEQ multiplex PCR reads and lists one entry per CDR3 protein. The sample has 150,000 or so distinct CDR3 sequences, about 93% seen once. Sequencing used CD4+ T cells from PBMCs. The chain uses TRBV27 and TRBJ1-6; D gene ambiguous. The clonotype comes from a human donor in good health. In nucleotides, the CDR3 is TGTGCCAGCAGTTTATGGATGTATAATTCACCCCTCCACTTT. It specifies CASSLWMYNSPLHF.